These 5 T cell receptor beta chains share one sample of origin, sequenced in a study of CD8+CD57+ T cells in acquired aplastic anemia. Genomic DNA constituted the template upon which TCR beta VDJ and CDR3 profiling was performed. TCRdb redid the calling of the reads with MiXCR, one entry per CDR3 protein. The sample has about 400,000 distinct CDR3 sequences; roughly 64% are singletons. The specimen was sorted CD4+, CD8+, or CD8+CD57+ T cells (not recorded which) from PBMCs. These receptors all come from a human donor in good health, serving as a control.

The chain recombines TRBV5-1 with TRBJ2-5; no firm D call. Trimming stripped 4 bases from V and 10 bases from J, with 17 bases between. The V gene's germline CDR1 is SGHRS and CDR2 YFSETQ. CDR3 size: 13 residues. The CDR3, as DNA: TGCGCCAGCAGCCGGAGCACAGATACGCACCAGTACTTC. This translates into CASSRSTDTHQYF.

The gene calls are TRBV6-9 and TRBJ1-2; 9 positions match TRBD1. From germline, CDR1 is MNHGY and CDR2 SVAAGI. The V gene end was trimmed by 5 bases and the J gene end by 8 bases; junction bases not matched to a gene: 3. This CDR3 is 12 amino acids long. The CDR3 is CASSPDRGGYTF. The CDR3 coding sequence is TGTGCCAGCAGTCCTGACAGGGGGGGCTACACCTTC.

In its sample, this clonotype was seen many times. DNA of the CDR3: TGTGCCAGCAGCTGGATCCCCGAGGGGACCTACGAGCAGTACTTC. It translates to CASSWIPEGTYEQYF. The V call is TRBV7-2, the J call TRBJ2-7; D assignment may be TRBD1 or TRBD2 (5 bases each). The CDR3 is 15 amino acids. The germline gives CDR1 SGHTA, CDR2 FQGNSA. Trimming took off 4 bases at V and 2 bases at J, with 15 bases between the two ends.

The gene calls are TRBV7-2 and TRBJ1-1; D is unresolved. This CDR3 region has 14 residues. Germline-derived CDR1 and CDR2 are SGHTA and FQGNSA. V was shortened by 5 bases and J by 7 bases, with 17 bases between the two germline ends. The CDR3: CASSQANRPNEAFF. In DNA form, the CDR3 reads TGTGCCAGCAGCCAAGCAAATCGGCCCAATGAAGCTTTCTTT.

V usage is TRBV6-5 and J usage is TRBJ1-2; D perhaps matches TRBD1 (6 bases). Germline V gene data show CDR1 as MNHEY and CDR2 as SVGAGI. This CDR3 has 14 residues. With 8 bases removed from V and 0 bases from J, the gap between germline ends came to 13 bases. CDR3 in amino acids: CASCRKGANYGYTF. The CDR3, as DNA: TGTGCCAGCTGCCGTAAGGGGGCTAACTATGGCTACACCTTC.